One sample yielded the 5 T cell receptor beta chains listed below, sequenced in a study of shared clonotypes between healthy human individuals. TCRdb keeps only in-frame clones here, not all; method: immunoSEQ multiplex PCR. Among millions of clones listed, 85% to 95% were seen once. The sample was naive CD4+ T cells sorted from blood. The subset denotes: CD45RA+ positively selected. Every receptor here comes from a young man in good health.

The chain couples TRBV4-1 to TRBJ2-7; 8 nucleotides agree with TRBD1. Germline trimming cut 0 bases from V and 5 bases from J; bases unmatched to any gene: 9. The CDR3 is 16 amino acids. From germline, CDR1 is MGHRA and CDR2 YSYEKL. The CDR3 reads CASSQDGGRGQNEQYF. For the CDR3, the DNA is TGCGCCAGCAGCCAAGACGGAGGCAGGGGGCAAAACGAGCAGTACTTC.

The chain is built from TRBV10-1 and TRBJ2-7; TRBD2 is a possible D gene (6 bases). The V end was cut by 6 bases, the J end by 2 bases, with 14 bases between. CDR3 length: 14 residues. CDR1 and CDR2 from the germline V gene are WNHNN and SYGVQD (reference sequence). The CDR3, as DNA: TGCGCCAGCAGAGTTAGCGGAGCCGCCTACGAGCAGTACTTC. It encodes CASRVSGAAYEQYF.

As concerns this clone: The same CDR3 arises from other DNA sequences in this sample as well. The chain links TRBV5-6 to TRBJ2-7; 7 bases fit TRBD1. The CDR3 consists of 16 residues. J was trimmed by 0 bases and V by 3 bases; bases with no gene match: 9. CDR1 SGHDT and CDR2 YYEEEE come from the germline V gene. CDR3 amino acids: CASSSGPGQPSYEQYF. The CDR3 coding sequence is TGTGCCAGCAGCTCCGGGCCGGGACAGCCCTCCTACGAGCAGTACTTC.

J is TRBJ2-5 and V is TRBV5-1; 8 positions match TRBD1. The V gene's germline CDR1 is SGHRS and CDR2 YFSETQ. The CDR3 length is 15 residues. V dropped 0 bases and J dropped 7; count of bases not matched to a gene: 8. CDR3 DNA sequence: TGCGCCAGCAGCTTGGTGGCGACAGGGGACGGGACCCAGTACTTC. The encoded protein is CASSLVATGDGTQYF.

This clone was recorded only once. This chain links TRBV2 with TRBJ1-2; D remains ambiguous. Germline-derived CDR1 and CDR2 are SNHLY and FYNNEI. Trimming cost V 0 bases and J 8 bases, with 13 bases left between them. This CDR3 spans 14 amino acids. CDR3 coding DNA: TGTGCCAGCAGTGAAGCAAGGACGGGCCAGGGCTACACCTTC. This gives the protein CASSEARTGQGYTF. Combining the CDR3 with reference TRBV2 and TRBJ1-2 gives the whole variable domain EPEVTQTPSHQVTQMGQEVILRCVPISNHLYFYWYRQILGQKVEFLVSFYNNEISEKSEIFDDQFSVERPDGSNFTLKIRSTKLEDSAMYFCASSEARTGQGYTFGSGTRLTVV.